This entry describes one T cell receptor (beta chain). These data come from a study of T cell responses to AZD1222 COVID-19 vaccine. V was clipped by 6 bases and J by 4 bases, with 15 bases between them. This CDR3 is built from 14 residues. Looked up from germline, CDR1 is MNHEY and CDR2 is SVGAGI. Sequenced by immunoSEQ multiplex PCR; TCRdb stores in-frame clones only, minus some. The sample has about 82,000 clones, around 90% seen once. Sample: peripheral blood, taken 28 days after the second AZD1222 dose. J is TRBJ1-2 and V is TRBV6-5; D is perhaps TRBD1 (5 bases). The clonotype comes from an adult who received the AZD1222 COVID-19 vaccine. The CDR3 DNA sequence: TGTGCCAGCAGAACGTTGGGGGAGGGCTATGGCTACACCTTC. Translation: CASRTLGEGYGYTF.